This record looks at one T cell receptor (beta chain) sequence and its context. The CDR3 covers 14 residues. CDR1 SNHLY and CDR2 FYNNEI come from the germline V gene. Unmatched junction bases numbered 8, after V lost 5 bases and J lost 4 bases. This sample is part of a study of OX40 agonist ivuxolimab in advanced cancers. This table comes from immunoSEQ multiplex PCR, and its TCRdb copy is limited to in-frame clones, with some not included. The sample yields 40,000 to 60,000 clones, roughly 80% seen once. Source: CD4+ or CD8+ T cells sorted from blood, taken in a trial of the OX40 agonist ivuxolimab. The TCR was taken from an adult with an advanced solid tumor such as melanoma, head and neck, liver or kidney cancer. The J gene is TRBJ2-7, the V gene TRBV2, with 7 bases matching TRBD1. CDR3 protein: CASSYPGQLYEQYF. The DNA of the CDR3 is TGTGCCAGCAGTTATCCGGGACAGCTATACGAGCAGTACTTC.